This TCR beta chain was sequenced for a study of blood T cell repertoires in COVID-19. In the study overall: Samples representing acute and convalescent COVID-19 were sourced from the United States, Italy and Spain. The analysed material was cDNA or gDNA that came from T cells, B-cell-depleted T cells, or PBMCs.

V dropped 3 bases and J dropped 8 bases, with 14 bases sitting between them. The length of the CDR3 is 14 residues. CDR1 is LNHDA and CDR2 is SQIVND in the germline V gene (reference sequence). Authors' analysis steps: Reference gene primer amplification yielded estimated nucleated cell counts. Clones were sequenced by immunoSEQ multiplex PCR, and TCRdb holds only the in-frame ones, with some missing. V, J and clone size reflect that table, while D and trimming were determined from the DNA. In the table there are about 200,000 clones, 80% to 95% of which are singletons. This receptor was taken from a man in his fifties with acute or convalescent COVID-19. The sequencing input was peripheral blood. The genes are TRBV19 and TRBJ2-1; tentative D call: TRBD1 (5 bases). CDR3 loop: CASSMSQGYDEQFF. CDR3 DNA sequence: TGTGCCAGTAGTATGAGCCAGGGTTACGATGAGCAGTTCTTC.